The 2 T cell receptor beta chains in this list originate from one sample, sequenced in a study of identical twins. MiXCR, applied by TCRdb to the 5' RACE reads, yields one record per CDR3 protein. The sample comprises a few hundred thousand distinct CDR3 sequences, 9.6% of which are singletons, and more than 2.5% rests with the top ten. The same data also went into a second study, on yellow fever vaccine responses in identical twins.

The sample comprised PBMCs. These receptor sequences come from a woman aged 18 to 35 in good health.

The rearrangement links TRBV28 to TRBJ2-1; D is undetermined. The V gene's germline CDR1 is MDHEN and CDR2 SYDVKM. The CDR3 spans 14 residues. The V gene lost 2 bases and the J gene lost 2 bases, with 7 bases spanning the gap. The CDR3 DNA sequence: TGTGCCAGCAGTTTAGGTTCTACCTACAATGAGCAGTTCTTC. Translation gives CASSLGSTYNEQFF.

The chain is built from TRBV11-1 and TRBJ2-7; 13 bases map to TRBD2. This CDR3 has 14 amino acids. Trimming removed 8 bases from V and 3 bases from J; junction bases left unmatched: 4. Germline values: CDR1 SGHAT, CDR2 FQDESV (reference sequence). The CDR3 loop is CASRTSGGFYEQYF. Here the CDR3 DNA reads TGTGCCAGCCGGACTAGCGGGGGATTCTACGAGCAGTACTTC.